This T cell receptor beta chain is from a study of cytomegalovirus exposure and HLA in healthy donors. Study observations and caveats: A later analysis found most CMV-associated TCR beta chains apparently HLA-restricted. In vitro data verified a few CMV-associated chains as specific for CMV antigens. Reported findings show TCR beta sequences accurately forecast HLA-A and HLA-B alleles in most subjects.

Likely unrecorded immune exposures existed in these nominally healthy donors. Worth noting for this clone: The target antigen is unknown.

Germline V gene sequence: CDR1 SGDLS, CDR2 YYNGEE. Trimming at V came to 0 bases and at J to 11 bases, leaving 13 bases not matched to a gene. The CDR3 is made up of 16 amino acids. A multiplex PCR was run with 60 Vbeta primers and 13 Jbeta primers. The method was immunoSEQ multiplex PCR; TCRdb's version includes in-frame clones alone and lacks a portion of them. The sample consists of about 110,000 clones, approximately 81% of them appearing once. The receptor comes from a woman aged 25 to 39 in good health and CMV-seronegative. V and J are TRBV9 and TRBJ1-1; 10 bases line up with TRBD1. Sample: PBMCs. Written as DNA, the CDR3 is TGTGCCAGCAGCGTAGGCTCGACAGGGGGCGCCGGCAATGCTTTCTTT. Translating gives CASSVGSTGGAGNAFF.